The rows below give T cell receptor beta chains drawn from one sample of a study of read filtering for tumor transcriptome and immune sequencing. TCRdb re-called the reads through MiXCR, storing one row per CDR3 protein. This sample has around 130,000 distinct CDR3 sequences, with approximately 13% found just once. Specimen: a population of CD138-negative cells sorted from bone marrow. The receptor set was obtained from a donor aged 40 or over with multiple myeloma. Both conserved end residues are part of each CDR3. D genes are given only for firm matches. Rows may omit the clone size; those that give it use once, few, many or a size class.

v_gene	d_gene	abundance	j_gene	CDR3nt	CDR3aa
TRBV15	-	many	TRBJ1-5	TGTGCCACCAGCAGAGGACCTAATCAGCCCCAGCATTTT	CATSRGPNQPQHF
TRBV18	-	few	TRBJ1-1	TGTGCCAGCTCACCACCGACAGGTTACACTGAAGCTTTCTTT	CASSPPTGYTEAFF
TRBV2	-	many	TRBJ2-5	TGTGCCAGCAGCACTCAAGAGACCCAGTACTTC	CASSTQETQYF
TRBV6-2/TRBV6-3	-	many	TRBJ2-1	TGTGCCAGCAGGGGGACTGTCTACAATGAGCAGTTCTTC	CASRGTVYNEQFF
TRBV27	-	many	TRBJ1-5	TGTGCCAGCAGTTTAGGAACGGGGCTTAGCAATCAGCCCCAGCATTTT	CASSLGTGLSNQPQHF
TRBV2	TRBD2	many	TRBJ2-1	TGTGCCAGCATCCGGACTAGCGGGAGAGATGAGCAGTTCTTC	CASIRTSGRDEQFF
TRBV6-2/TRBV6-3	TRBD1	many	TRBJ1-5	TGTGCCAGCGGGGACAGGCGGATTCAGCCCCAGCATTTT	CASGDRRIQPQHF
TRBV6-5	TRBD2	many	TRBJ2-1	TGTGCCAGCAGTTACTCCCGGGAGGGCCAGTATGAGCAGTTCTTC	CASSYSREGQYEQFF
TRBV5-1	-	many	TRBJ2-2	TGCGCCAGCAGCTTGGGTGTCACCTACACCACCGGGGAGCTGTTTTTT	CASSLGVTYTTGELFF
TRBV2	-	-	TRBJ1-1	TGTGTCAGCAGTGAAACCCTACGACATCCCGGGGACACTGAAGCTTTCTTT	CVSSETLRHPGDTEAFF
TRBV9	TRBD2	many	TRBJ2-1	TGTGCCAGCAGCCGGGGACTAGCGGTCTATGAGCAGTTCTTC	CASSRGLAVYEQFF
TRBV6-1	TRBD2	few	TRBJ2-1	TGTGCCAGCAGCAAACTAGCGGGGGGTTCCTACAATGAGCAGTTCTTC	CASSKLAGGSYNEQFF
TRBV4-2	TRBD1	few	TRBJ2-7	TGTGCCAGCAGCCAACAGGGACAGGGGGCCAGGGAGCAGTACTTC	CASSQQGQGAREQYF
TRBV6-2/TRBV6-3	TRBD2	-	TRBJ2-2	TGTGCCAGCAGAGCCGACTTGGCGGGAGGATACACCGGGGAGCTGTTTTTT	CASRADLAGGYTGELFF
TRBV30	-	few	TRBJ2-3	TGTGCCTGGAGTGGGGACTCAGATACGCAGTATTTT	CAWSGDSDTQYF
TRBV10-3	TRBD2	few	TRBJ2-3	TGTGCCATCAGTGAAGGGACTAGCGCTGATACGCAGTATTTT	CAISEGTSADTQYF
TRBV28	TRBD2	-	TRBJ2-3	TGTGCCAGCAGTTGGAGCGGGGGGGACACAGATACGCAGTATTTT	CASSWSGGDTDTQYF
TRBV20-1	-	many	TRBJ1-1	TGCAGTGCTAGTAAGAGGACTGAAGCTTTCTTT	CSASKRTEAFF
TRBV20-1	-	many	TRBJ2-7	TGCAGTGCTAGAGATGGAACAGGCTTCTACGAGCAGTACTTC	CSARDGTGFYEQYF
TRBV29-1	-	many	TRBJ1-1	TGCAGCGCAACCTCGGGAGGGGCTGACACTGAAGCTTTCTTT	CSATSGGADTEAFF
TRBV5-1	-	few	TRBJ2-6	TGCGCCAGCAGCTGGCCCGGAGTCGTCCTGACTTTC	CASSWPGVVLTF
TRBV7-9	-	few	TRBJ1-2	TGTGCCAGCAGCTATACATTAACTGTGACCTATGGCTACACCTTC	CASSYTLTVTYGYTF
TRBV7-3	TRBD2	many	TRBJ2-1	TGTGCCAGCAGCTTAGGCGGGAGTTATGAGCAGTTCTTC	CASSLGGSYEQFF
TRBV5-1	-	many	TRBJ2-2	TGCGCCAGCAGATTAAGGACAGAGAACACCGGGGAGCTGTTTTTT	CASRLRTENTGELFF
TRBV5-1	-	many	TRBJ1-5	TGCGCCAGCAGCTCGGGGCCCGATCAGCCCCAGCATTTT	CASSSGPDQPQHF
TRBV27	-	many	TRBJ2-1	TGTGCCAGCAGCGGACGCGGCAATGAGCAGTTCTTC	CASSGRGNEQFF
TRBV12-3/TRBV12-4	TRBD1	many	TRBJ2-3	TGTGCCAGCAGTGAGACCGGGACAGGGGGCACAGATACGCAGTATTTT	CASSETGTGGTDTQYF
TRBV20-1	-	many	TRBJ1-4	TGCAGTGCTAGAGATCCGACCGTCAGGGAAAAACTGTTTTTT	CSARDPTVREKLFF
TRBV11-1	-	many	TRBJ2-5	TGTGCCAGCAGCTTCGGTGGGAAAGAGACCCAGTACTTC	CASSFGGKETQYF